Shown below are 14 T cell receptor beta chains from a single sample sequenced in a study of blood T cell repertoires in COVID-19. TCRdb's copy holds only in-frame clones and misses some; the assay was immunoSEQ multiplex PCR. The sample lists about 270,000 clones; approximately 84% were seen once. Sample: PBMCs or T cells enriched from blood (not recorded which). The receptors were sampled from a man younger than 30 who had recovered from COVID-19.

The CDR3 region is CATPEVTAQNTEAFF. The CDR3 DNA is TGTGCCACCCCCGAAGTGACAGCCCAGAACACTGAAGCTTTCTTT. The rearrangement joins TRBV7-9 to TRBJ1-1, with a tentative D call TRBD1 (5 bases). The CDR3 length is 15 residues. V was clipped by 10 bases and J by 1 base, with 19 bases between them. CDR1 is SEHNR, CDR2 FQNEAQ, per germline (reference sequence). The full variable domain, rest sourced from reference TRBV7-9 and TRBJ1-1, is DTGVSQNPRHKITKRGQNVTFRCDPISEHNRLYWYRQTLGQGPEFLTYFQNEAQLEKSRLLSDRFSAERPKGSFSTLEIQRTEQGDSAMYLCATPEVTAQNTEAFFGQGTRLTVV.

The CDR3 protein is CASSIGDRVNQPQHF. CDR3 in DNA: TGTGCCAGTAGTATAGGGGACAGGGTTAATCAGCCCCAGCATTTT. The chain combines TRBV19 with TRBJ1-5; 9 nucleotides line up with TRBD1. With V trimmed by 1 base and J by 4 bases, 2 bases remained unmatched. Germline values: CDR1 LNHDA, CDR2 SQIVND (reference sequence). The CDR3 spans 15 residues.

The CDR3: CASTILAGTIDTQYF. DNA for the CDR3: TGTGCCAGCACCATACTAGCGGGGACAATAGATACGCAGTATTTT. The chain employs TRBV2 and TRBJ2-3; 10 bases are a match to TRBD2. V dropped 7 bases and J dropped 5; count of bases not matched to a gene: 9. The germline CDR1 and CDR2 sequences are SNHLY and FYNNEI. This CDR3 contains 15 residues.

CDR3: CASSEGRTGTGEAFF. CDR3 nucleotides: TGCGCCAGCAGTGAGGGAAGGACAGGGACTGGTGAAGCTTTCTTT. The chain uses TRBV10-2 and TRBJ1-1, with TRBD1 identical over 8 bases. J lost 7 bases, V lost 2 bases, and 9 bases had no gene match. The CDR3 is 15 residues long. CDR1 is WSHSY and CDR2 is SAAADI in the germline V gene.

The CDR3 protein is CASGRGKGIRETQYF. The CDR3 DNA reads TGCGCCAGCGGGAGGGGAAAGGGTATTCGGGAGACCCAGTACTTC. This rearrangement joins TRBV23-1 to TRBJ2-5; 7 bases line up with TRBD2. TRBV23-1 is treated as an ORF (open reading frame) with a function not yet certain. Unmatched junction bases numbered 14, after V lost 8 bases and J lost 5 bases. The CDR3 totals 15 residues.

CDR3 sequence reads: CASNSWQGALGYTF. CDR3 sequence (DNA): TGTGCCAGTAACTCGTGGCAGGGGGCTCTTGGCTACACCTTC. The chain recombines TRBV19 with TRBJ1-2; 8 bases agree with TRBD1. J lost 7 bases, V lost 7 bases, and 11 bases had no gene match. CDR1 is LNHDA, CDR2 SQIVND, per germline (reference sequence). This CDR3 region has 14 residues.

The chain joins TRBV7-2 to TRBJ1-6; 11 nucleotides line up with TRBD1. The germline CDR1 and CDR2 sequences are SGHTA and FQGNSA. V dropped 0 bases and J dropped 9; count of bases not matched to a gene: 1. CDR3 length: 15 amino acids. In DNA form, the CDR3 reads TGTGCCAGCAGCTTAGCGGGGACAGGGGGTTCACCCCTCCACTTT. Amino acid sequence: CASSLAGTGGSPLHF.

The genes are TRBV28 and TRBJ2-5; 8 nucleotides match TRBD1. In germline, CDR1 is MDHEN, CDR2 SYDVKM. V trimming: 5 bases; J trimming: 2 bases; junction bases outside the gene matches: 4. There are 14 residues in the CDR3. CDR3 loop: CASSIQGGQETQYF. The CDR3 nucleotides read TGTGCCAGCAGTATACAGGGGGGACAAGAGACCCAGTACTTC.

The V gene is TRBV30, the J gene TRBJ2-2, with a weak D call TRBD2 (5 bases). The V gene's germline CDR1 is GTSNPN and CDR2 SVGIG (reference sequence). The CDR3 totals 13 residues. Deletions cut 4 bases from V and 5 bases from J, with 11 bases between. CDR3 sequence reads: CAWTSPGTGELFF. DNA for the CDR3: TGTGCCTGGACTAGCCCCGGAACCGGGGAGCTGTTTTTT.

The chain joins TRBV19 to TRBJ1-5, with 7 bases identical to TRBD1. The V gene's germline CDR1 is LNHDA and CDR2 SQIVND (reference sequence). Trimming took 6 bases from V and 0 from J; bases not matched to a gene: 8. The CDR3 spans 16 residues. The CDR3 nucleotides read TGTGCCAGTAGGCCGGGACAGAGCGATAGCAATCAGCCCCAGCATTTT. It is translated as CASRPGQSDSNQPQHF.

V is TRBV6-6 and J is TRBJ1-5; the D is unclear. This CDR3 is built from 11 residues. From germline, CDR1 is MNHNY and CDR2 SVGAGI (reference sequence). Deletions cut 6 bases from V and 11 bases from J, with 11 bases between. In DNA form, the CDR3 reads TGTGCCAGCAGCATGGTAGAGACCCAGCATTTT. It yields the protein CASSMVETQHF.

This clone is large within its sample. V is TRBV6-5 and J is TRBJ2-7; 7 bases fit TRBD1. The trim removed 2 bases at V and 0 bases at J, leaving 4 bases unmatched. CDR3 length: 15 residues. Germline CDR1 and CDR2: MNHEY and SVGAGI. The CDR3 DNA reads as TGTGCCAGCAGTTACAGCAGGGGGAGCTCCTACGAGCAGTACTTC. Translating gives CASSYSRGSSYEQYF.

V and J are TRBV27 and TRBJ2-7; 7 bases map to TRBD2. CDR3 length: 14 amino acids. Germline trimming cut 8 bases from V and 5 bases from J; bases unmatched to any gene: 12. CDR1 and CDR2 (germline): MNHEY, SMNVEV (reference sequence). As DNA, the CDR3 is TGTGCCAGCTCCCAACGGGGGGTTATCCACGAGCAGTACTTC. Translation gives CASSQRGVIHEQYF.

As DNA, the CDR3 is TGCGCCAGCAGTGTCGGACAGGGTTCCCTCTCCGAGCAGTACTTC. Amino acids: CASSVGQGSLSEQYF. The chain recombines TRBV10-2 with TRBJ2-7; 8 nucleotides align to TRBD1. The CDR3 length is 15 residues. Germline assignment: CDR1 WSHSY and CDR2 SAAADI. V gave up 4 bases and J gave up 6 bases; unmatched junction bases: 11.